This T cell receptor beta chain came from a study of human T cells and chemical hapten exposure. This CDR3 comprises 12 residues. Germline V gene data show CDR1 as LGHDT and CDR2 as YNNKEL (reference sequence). V dropped 0 bases and J dropped 7 bases, with 6 bases sitting between them. TCRdb re-called the RACE reads with MiXCR, one entry per CDR3 protein. The data show about 120,000 distinct CDR3 sequences, about 13% seen once. Sample time point: pre-sensitization, week 0. The treatment denotes: therapeutic diphenylcyclopropenone sensitization with weekly scalp DPC. Blood sampling occurred before each patch-test application.

The TCR comes from a woman aged 18-29 years with alopecia areata. Some clones in this sample may be carry-over from other donors' samples. The input for sequencing was whole blood, taken in connection with sensitization to the hapten diphenylcyclopropenone (DPC). V usage is TRBV3-1 and J usage is TRBJ2-5; D is ambiguous. The CDR3 nucleotides are TGTGCCAGCAGCCAAGATCCGGGGACCCAGTACTTC. Protein product: CASSQDPGTQYF.